These T cell receptor beta chains were read from a single sample in a study of blood T cells in healthy people across ages. TCRdb analysed the 5' RACE reads with MiXCR anew, one entry per CDR3 protein. The sample includes under 950,000 distinct CDR3 sequences, over 20% seen only once; the top ten take roughly 22%. Material for sequencing was blood. These receptors were obtained from a man in his 70s in good health. Both conserved end residues are part of each CDR3. D genes are given only for firm matches. A row's size may be missing; if present it is once, few, many or a size class.

v_gene	abundance	j_gene	len	d_gene	CDR3aa	CDR3nt
TRBV24-1	NA	TRBJ1-2	15	TRBD1	CATSDSGTGVGGYTF	TGTGCCACCAGTGATTCCGGGACAGGGGTTGGTGGCTACACCTTC
TRBV20-1	NA	TRBJ2-4	15	NA	CSAREGGTAKNIQYF	TGCAGTGCTAGAGAAGGCGGGACGGCCAAAAACATTCAGTACTTC
TRBV24-1	NA	TRBJ1-2	14	NA	CATSAPTGPYGYTF	TGTGCCACCAGTGCCCCGACAGGTCCCTATGGCTACACCTTC
TRBV6-2/TRBV6-3	few	TRBJ2-3	12	NA	CASTGRTDTRYF	TGTGCCAGCACTGGCCGCACAGATACGCGGTATTTT
TRBV20-1	NA	TRBJ1-4	15	NA	CSARADSATNEKLFF	TGCAGTGCTAGAGCGGACAGCGCAACTAATGAAAAACTGTTTTTT
TRBV27	NA	TRBJ2-3	15	NA	CASSPRQQTTDTQYF	TGTGCCAGCAGCCCACGACAGCAAACCACAGATACGCAGTATTTT
TRBV7-3	few	TRBJ2-3	16	TRBD2	CASSRKTSGNTDTQYF	TGTGCCAGCAGTCGCAAGACTAGCGGGAACACAGATACGCAGTATTTT
TRBV7-2	few	TRBJ2-1	16	NA	CASSPGLAASQNEQFF	TGTGCCAGCAGCCCAGGACTCGCCGCTTCTCAGAATGAGCAGTTCTTC
TRBV10-3	many	TRBJ1-2	18	TRBD1	CAISAGWSPGTGDYGYTF	TGTGCCATCAGTGCAGGATGGAGTCCCGGGACAGGGGACTATGGCTACACCTTC
TRBV12-3/TRBV12-4	few	TRBJ2-2	14	NA	CASVWQGFTGELFF	TGTGCCAGCGTTTGGCAGGGATTCACCGGGGAGCTGTTTTTT
TRBV9	few	TRBJ2-1	17	TRBD1	CASSVTADRAFYNEQFF	TGTGCCAGCAGCGTGACCGCGGACAGGGCTTTCTACAATGAGCAGTTCTTC
TRBV12-3/TRBV12-4	once	TRBJ2-3	15	NA	CASSLQGDHTDTQYF	TGTGCCAGCAGTTTACAGGGAGACCACACAGATACGCAGTATTTT
TRBV20-1	few	TRBJ2-1	12	NA	CSAGRPYNEQFF	TGCAGTGCTGGTAGGCCCTACAATGAGCAGTTCTTC
TRBV25-1	NA	TRBJ2-2	18	TRBD2	CASSEYGLAGVFTGELFF	TGTGCCAGCAGTGAATATGGACTAGCGGGAGTCTTCACCGGGGAGCTGTTTTTT
TRBV6-4	few	TRBJ2-1	18	TRBD2	CASSDFGLAGGGGNEQFF	TGTGCCAGCAGTGACTTTGGACTAGCGGGGGGCGGTGGGAATGAGCAGTTCTTC
TRBV6-1	few	TRBJ2-6	16	NA	CASSLGYYSGANVLTF	TGTGCCAGCAGCCTGGGCTATTACTCTGGGGCCAACGTCCTGACTTTC
TRBV7-2	few	TRBJ2-3	17	NA	CASSLAGGARGTDTQYF	TGTGCCAGCAGCTTAGCAGGGGGGGCTAGAGGGACAGATACGCAGTATTTT
TRBV6-4	NA	TRBJ1-2	15	TRBD1	CASSDGTGALYGYTF	TGTGCCAGCAGTGACGGGACAGGGGCGCTGTATGGCTACACCTTC